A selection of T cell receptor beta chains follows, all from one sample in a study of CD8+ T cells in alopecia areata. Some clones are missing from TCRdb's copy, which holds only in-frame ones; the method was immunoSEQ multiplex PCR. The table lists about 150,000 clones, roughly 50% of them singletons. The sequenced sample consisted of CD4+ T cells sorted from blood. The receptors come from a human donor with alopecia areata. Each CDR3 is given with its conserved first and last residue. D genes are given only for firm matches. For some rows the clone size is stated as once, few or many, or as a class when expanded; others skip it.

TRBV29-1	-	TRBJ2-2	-	CSVTTGFGELFF	TGCAGCGTTACAACAGGGTTCGGGGAGCTGTTTTTT
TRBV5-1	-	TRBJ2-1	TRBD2	CASSLAATSGDSSYNEQFF	TGCGCCAGCAGCTTGGCCGCGACTAGCGGAGACAGCTCCTACAATGAGCAGTTCTTC
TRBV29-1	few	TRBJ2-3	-	CSVEALADTQYF	TGCAGCGTGGAGGCCCTCGCGGATACGCAGTATTTT
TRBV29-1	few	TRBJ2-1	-	CSVSLVSSYNEQFF	TGCAGCGTCTCCCTAGTGAGCTCCTACAATGAGCAGTTCTTC
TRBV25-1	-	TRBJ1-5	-	CASSEWDSQPQHF	TGTGCCAGCAGTGAGTGGGACTCTCAGCCCCAGCATTTT
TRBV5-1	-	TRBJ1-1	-	CASSFGYTEAFF	TGCGCCAGCAGCTTTGGGTACACTGAAGCTTTCTTT
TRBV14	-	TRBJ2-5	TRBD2	CASSVGVAGIQETQYF	TGTGCCAGCAGTGTTGGGGTAGCGGGAATCCAAGAGACCCAGTACTTC
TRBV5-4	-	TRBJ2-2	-	CASSPPRASANTGELFF	TGTGCCAGCAGCCCCCCTCGTGCATCAGCGAACACCGGGGAGCTGTTTTTT
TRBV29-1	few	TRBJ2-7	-	CSVSRTASSYEQYF	TGCAGCGTGAGCAGGACAGCTAGCTCCTACGAGCAGTACTTC
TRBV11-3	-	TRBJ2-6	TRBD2	CASSLDQGGSTGANVLTF	TGTGCCAGCAGCTTAGATCAAGGCGGGAGTACTGGGGCCAACGTCCTGACTTTC
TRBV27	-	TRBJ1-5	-	CASSPLRGRGISNQPQHF	TGTGCCAGCAGTCCCCTCAGGGGCAGGGGAATTAGCAATCAGCCCCAGCATTTT
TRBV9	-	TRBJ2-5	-	CASSAGTYQETQYF	TGTGCCAGCAGCGCCGGGACATACCAAGAGACCCAGTACTTC
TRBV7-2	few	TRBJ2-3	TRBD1	CASSRDRVEDTQYF	TGTGCCAGCAGCCGGGACAGGGTAGAAGATACGCAGTATTTT
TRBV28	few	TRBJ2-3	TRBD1	CASVGGQGTDTQYF	TGTGCCAGCGTTGGGGGACAGGGCACAGATACGCAGTATTTT
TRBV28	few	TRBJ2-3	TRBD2	CASTHRGSNQYF	TGTGCCAGCACCCACCGCGGGAGTAACCAGTATTTT
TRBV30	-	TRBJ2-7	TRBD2	CAWDLAGGPYEQYF	TGTGCCTGGGACTTAGCGGGAGGGCCTTACGAGCAGTACTTC
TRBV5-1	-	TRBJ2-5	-	CASSLRETQYF	TGCGCCAGCAGCTTGAGAGAGACCCAGTACTTC
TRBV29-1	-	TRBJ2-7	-	CSVRLISYEQYF	TGCAGCGTTCGACTCATTTCCTACGAGCAGTACTTC
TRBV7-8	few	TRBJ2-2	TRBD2	CGTSGSGRGELFF	TGTGGCACGAGTGGGAGCGGGAGGGGGGAGCTGTTTTTT
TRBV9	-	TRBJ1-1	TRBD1	CASSGGQGNTEAFF	TGTGCCAGCAGCGGCGGACAGGGGAACACTGAAGCTTTCTTT
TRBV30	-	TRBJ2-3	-	CAWGTTDTQYF	TGTGCCTGGGGGACCACAGATACGCAGTATTTT
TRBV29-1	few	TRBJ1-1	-	CSAATDLNTEAFF	TGCAGCGCTGCGACAGACTTGAACACTGAAGCTTTCTTT
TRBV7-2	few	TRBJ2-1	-	CASSLDGGAYNEQFF	TGTGCCAGCAGCTTAGACGGGGGCGCCTACAATGAGCAGTTCTTC
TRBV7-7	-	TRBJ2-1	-	CASSPTGNEQFF	TGTGCTAGCAGCCCGACGGGAAATGAGCAGTTCTTC
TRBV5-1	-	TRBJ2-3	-	CASSLGLSTDTQYF	TGCGCCAGCAGCTTGGGGCTATCCACAGATACGCAGTATTTT
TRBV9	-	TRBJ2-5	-	CASSVRAGREETQYF	TGTGCCAGCAGCGTAAGGGCGGGACGAGAAGAGACCCAGTACTTC
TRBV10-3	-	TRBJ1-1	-	CATTDPPGGEAFF	TGTGCCACCACAGACCCACCGGGAGGTGAAGCTTTCTTT
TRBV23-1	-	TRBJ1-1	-	CASSLTRGEGTEAFF	TGCGCCAGCAGTCTTACTCGCGGGGAAGGCACTGAAGCTTTCTTT
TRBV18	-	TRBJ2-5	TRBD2	CASSPKFLLMSGRGRETQYF	TGTGCCAGCTCACCAAAGTTTCTTTTAATGAGCGGGAGAGGCCGAGAGACCCAGTACTTC
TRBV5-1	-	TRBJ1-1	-	CASSLALNTEAFF	TGCGCCAGCAGCTTGGCCCTGAACACTGAAGCTTTCTTT
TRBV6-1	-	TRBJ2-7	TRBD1	CASTSRDRVREQYF	TGTGCCAGCACGTCCCGGGACAGGGTACGCGAGCAGTACTTC
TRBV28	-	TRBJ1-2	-	CASSLPAALASDGYTF	TGTGCCAGCAGTTTACCAGCGGCCCTAGCCAGCGATGGCTACACCTTC